This entry lists 30 T cell receptor beta chains sequenced from one sample in a study of shared clonotypes between healthy human individuals (TCRdb year 2020). Library generation was performed with the immunoSEQ multiplex PCR assay. TCRdb re-hosts the immuneACCESS table, in-frame sequences only. Its copies lack some clones; in the studies checked, an unresolved V gene accounts for under half of them, and the cause for the rest is not known. For this sample there are over a million clones; approximately 97% appear just once. In total, the top ten clones hold approximately 1.1% of the sample. Sequencing input: naive CD4+ T cells sorted from blood. This specimen's cell subset or site label, per the study, means: CD45RA+ positively selected. The receptors here all came from a man aged 25-45 years in good health.

J is TRBJ2-2 and V is TRBV6-5; no reliable D call. Germline assignment: CDR1 MNHEY and CDR2 SVGAGI. CDR3 size: 13 residues. V was shortened by 11 bases and J by 2 bases, with 12 bases between the two germline ends. CDR3 residues: CAASSSNTGELFF. The CDR3 coding sequence is TGTGCCGCATCCTCGAGCAACACCGGGGAGCTGTTTTTT.

The chain employs TRBV28 and TRBJ1-2; D not certain. The CDR3 has 12 residues. V was shortened by 8 bases and J by 7 bases, with 14 bases between the two germline ends. From germline, CDR1 is MDHEN and CDR2 SYDVKM. CDR3 sequence (DNA): TGTGCCAGCTCCCCATTGGGGTTTGGCTACACCTTC. Its translation: CASSPLGFGYTF.

The rearrangement joins TRBV2 to TRBJ1-5, with TRBD1 as a possible D gene (6 bases). Germline CDR1 SNHLY, CDR2 FYNNEI. The germline V and J ends were trimmed by 4 bases and 6 bases, with 13 bases remaining between them. The CDR3 consists of 14 residues. The CDR3 sequence: CASSGWGAIQPQHF. CDR3 DNA: TGTGCCAGCAGTGGATGGGGGGCTATTCAGCCCCAGCATTTT.

A single count supports this clone. The chain employs TRBV2 and TRBJ2-2; 8 bases agree with TRBD2. The V gene end was trimmed by 3 bases and the J gene end by 6 bases; junction bases not matched to a gene: 3. CDR1 SNHLY and CDR2 FYNNEI come from the germline V gene. The CDR3 extends over 14 amino acids. The CDR3 nucleotides are TGTGCCAGCAGTGACAGCGGGAGCGCCGGGGAGCTGTTTTTT. As protein: CASSDSGSAGELFF.

The CDR3 region has the DNA TGCAGCGTTGAACTTGGGCAGATCAATGAGCAGTTCTTC. It codes for CSVELGQINEQFF. The chain recombines TRBV29-1 with TRBJ2-1; no firm D call. The CDR3 length is 13 residues. Germline CDR1 SQVTM, CDR2 ANQGSEA. The V end was cut by 2 bases, the J end by 6 bases, with 11 bases between.

The chain couples TRBV6-6 to TRBJ2-2; TRBD1 matches 8 bases. The CDR3 runs to 15 residues. V dropped 5 bases and J dropped 5; count of bases not matched to a gene: 7. Per germline, CDR1 MNHNY and CDR2 SVGAGI (reference sequence). DNA of the CDR3: TGTGCCAGCAGTACCGGGACAGGAAAAACCGGGGAGCTGTTTTTT. This translates into CASSTGTGKTGELFF.

This clone has only one observation. This CDR3 is CASSQDPQGQETQYF. The DNA of the CDR3 is TGCGCCAGCAGCCAAGACCCCCAAGGGCAAGAGACCCAGTACTTC. This chain joins TRBV4-1 and TRBJ2-5; no reliable D call. CDR1 and CDR2 (germline): MGHRA, YSYEKL. The CDR3 consists of 15 residues. Trimming left V 0 bases short and J 2 bases short, with 10 bases between.

The chain has TRBV15 and TRBJ2-2; tentatively, D is TRBD2 (6 bases). Germline V CDR1 and CDR2: LNHNV, YYDKDF (reference sequence). V lost 0 bases, J lost 6 bases, and 14 bases lay in between. This CDR3 is built from 16 residues. CDR3 bases: TGTGCCACCAGCAGAGAGGGGGGTACGTCGTCCGGGGAGCTGTTTTTT. Its translation is CATSREGGTSSGELFF.

This chain links TRBV10-3 with TRBJ2-6, with D possibly matching TRBD2 (5 bases). The ends were cut back, 6 bases at V and 1 base at J, with 7 bases in the middle. The CDR3 consists of 14 residues. CDR1 and CDR2 (germline): ENHRY, SYGVKD. In DNA form, the CDR3 reads TGTGCCATCAGGGGAGAATCTGGGGCCAACGTCCTGACTTTC. Its translation is CAIRGESGANVLTF.

The V gene is TRBV30, the J gene TRBJ2-3, with 7 bases lining up with TRBD2. V was clipped by 2 bases and J by 0 bases; unmatched bases: 5. From germline, CDR1 is GTSNPN and CDR2 SVGIG (reference sequence). There are 15 residues in the CDR3. CDR3 bases: TGTGCCTGGAGTCTCGGAGCGGGAAGCACAGATACGCAGTATTTT. Translating it yields CAWSLGAGSTDTQYF.

The chain recombines TRBV19 with TRBJ1-2; D unclear. Germline V gene lookup returns CDR1 LNHDA and CDR2 SQIVND (reference sequence). The germline V and J ends were trimmed by 1 base and 4 bases, with 7 bases remaining between them. CDR3 size: 13 residues. CDR3 region: CASSIAETYGYTF. Written as DNA, the CDR3 is TGTGCCAGTAGTATAGCGGAGACCTATGGCTACACCTTC.

On this clone itself: Other DNA sequences in the sample encode the same CDR3. The V and J genes are TRBV28 and TRBJ2-5; D may be TRBD2 (6 bases). This CDR3 has 15 amino acids. Trimming shortened V by 2 bases and J by 5 bases, and 15 bases separated the two germline ends. Germline V CDR1 and CDR2: MDHEN, SYDVKM. The CDR3 DNA follows: TGTGCCAGCAGTTTAGGAGGGGCCCGTGGGGAGACCCAGTACTTC. Protein product: CASSLGGARGETQYF.

The chain has TRBV4-1 and TRBJ2-1; 9 bases line up with TRBD2. The germline V gene has CDR1 MGHRA and CDR2 YSYEKL. Trimming removed 1 base from V and 4 bases from J; junction bases left unmatched: 5. CDR3 length: 16 amino acids. This CDR3 is CASSQVRTSDYNEQFF. CDR3 DNA: TGCGCCAGCAGCCAAGTCAGGACTAGCGATTACAATGAGCAGTTCTTC.

This chain links TRBV5-1 with TRBJ2-1, with TRBD2 matching 9 bases. CDR3 size: 16 residues. In germline, CDR1 is SGHRS, CDR2 YFSETQ. V lost 4 bases to trimming and J lost 7 bases; unmatched junction nucleotides: 12. The CDR3 protein is CASSPRSSGIGNEQFF. The CDR3 DNA reads as TGCGCCAGCAGCCCCCGGTCTAGCGGGATCGGTAATGAGCAGTTCTTC.

V usage is TRBV29-1 and J usage is TRBJ2-5, with D possibly being TRBD2 (6 bases). V gave up 7 bases and J gave up 2 bases, with 14 bases separating them. The CDR3 totals 13 residues. The germline CDR1 and CDR2 sequences are SQVTM and ANQGSEA. In DNA, the CDR3 is TGCAGCGCCGCTGGGGGGTTACAAGAGACCCAGTACTTC. This encodes CSAAGGLQETQYF.

The genes are TRBV6-5 and TRBJ1-1; D remains unclear. Trimming took 2 bases from V and 4 from J, leaving 11 bases between them. CDR1 is MNHEY, CDR2 SVGAGI, per germline. The length of the CDR3 is 14 residues. The CDR3 here is CASSYGVFGTEAFF. In DNA form, the CDR3 reads TGTGCCAGCAGTTACGGGGTTTTTGGCACTGAAGCTTTCTTT.

The genes are TRBV30 and TRBJ2-3, with no clear D. CDR1 is GTSNPN, CDR2 SVGIG, per germline (reference sequence). CDR3 length equals 12 residues. V lost 3 bases and J 10 bases, leaving 14 bases between the germline ends. This chain's CDR3 is CAWRTNILAQYF. CDR3 bases: TGTGCCTGGAGAACAAATATCCTGGCGCAGTATTTT.

This chain joins TRBV28 and TRBJ1-1; 10 bases agree with TRBD1. The CDR3 totals 14 residues. The germline CDR1 and CDR2 sequences are MDHEN and SYDVKM. J was trimmed by 3 bases and V by 5 bases; bases with no gene match: 3. CDR3 protein: CASSMTGGYTEAFF. The CDR3 DNA sequence: TGTGCCAGCAGTATGACAGGGGGCTACACTGAAGCTTTCTTT.

To note about this clone: Other nucleotide sequences in the sample specify the same CDR3. The chain combines TRBV5-1 with TRBJ1-1; D is perhaps TRBD1 (5 bases). The CDR3 covers 14 residues. The germline CDR1 and CDR2 sequences are SGHRS and YFSETQ. The V and J ends lost 3 bases and 0 bases respectively, with 9 bases between them. In nucleotides, the CDR3 is TGCGCCAGCAGCTCTGACAGTCTGAACACTGAAGCTTTCTTT. This encodes CASSSDSLNTEAFF.

This clone was observed once. The chain has TRBV7-6 and TRBJ2-6; no clear D. The CDR3 extends over 16 amino acids. CDR1 is SGHVS and CDR2 is FNYEAQ in the germline V gene. Between the trimmed V and J ends, which lost 2 bases and 2 bases, there was a span of 10 bases. CDR3 sequence: CASSLSLRTGANVLTF. CDR3 sequence (DNA): TGTGCCAGCAGCTTATCTCTGAGGACTGGGGCCAACGTCCTGACTTTC. The full variable domain, rest sourced from reference TRBV7-6 and TRBJ2-6, is GAGVSQSPRYKVTKRGQDVALRCDPISGHVSLYWYRQALGQGPEFLTYFNYEAQQDKSGLPNDRFSAERPEGSISTLTIQRTEQRDSAMYRCASSLSLRTGANVLTFGAGSRLTVL.

J is TRBJ2-1 and V is TRBV27; maybe TRBD2 (6 bases). This CDR3 has 14 residues. In germline, CDR1 is MNHEY, CDR2 SMNVEV (reference sequence). V was trimmed by 5 bases and J by 5 bases, leaving 13 bases between them. The CDR3 coding sequence is TGTGCCAGCAGTGATCTCGGGGGTCACAATGAGCAGTTCTTC. Amino acid sequence: CASSDLGGHNEQFF.

The CDR3 is CASSLPGGTIRGANVLTF. CDR3 nucleotides: TGTGCCAGCAGCTTACCAGGGGGAACGATTCGCGGGGCCAACGTCCTGACTTTC. The chain joins TRBV7-8 to TRBJ2-6, with 7 bases matching TRBD1. The V gene's germline CDR1 is SGHVS and CDR2 FQNEAQ. There are 18 residues in the CDR3. Losses at the gene ends were 2 bases for V and 4 bases for J; bases not matched to a gene: 11.

The rearrangement joins TRBV7-9 to TRBJ1-3; TRBD1 is a possible D gene (6 bases). The CDR3 is made up of 13 amino acids. V lost 4 bases and J lost 9, with 13 bases in between. Germline V gives CDR1 SEHNR, CDR2 FQNEAQ (reference sequence). Here the CDR3 DNA reads TGTGCCAGCAGCTACAGGGCAGCGGCCACCATATATTTT. Protein: CASSYRAAATIYF.

The chain carries TRBV5-1 and TRBJ2-3; D gene uncertain. In germline, CDR1 is SGHRS, CDR2 YFSETQ. V lost 3 bases and J lost 5, with 4 bases in between. There are 11 residues in the CDR3. The CDR3 spells CASSSKDTQYF. For the CDR3, the DNA is TGCGCCAGCAGCTCCAAAGATACGCAGTATTTT.

J is TRBJ2-2 and V is TRBV19; perhaps TRBD2 as D (6 bases). V lost 6 bases and J 0 bases, leaving 11 bases between the germline ends. Germline V gives CDR1 LNHDA, CDR2 SQIVND (reference sequence). The CDR3 consists of 15 residues. CDR3 region: CASSRPGANTGELFF. CDR3 DNA sequence: TGTGCCAGTAGCCGACCGGGGGCGAACACCGGGGAGCTGTTTTTT.

The V gene is TRBV15, the J gene TRBJ2-1, with D perhaps matching TRBD1 (6 bases). Looked up from germline, CDR1 is LNHNV and CDR2 is YYDKDF (reference sequence). The CDR3 covers 14 residues. The V end was cut by 0 bases, the J end by 4 bases, with 7 bases between. In DNA, the CDR3 is TGTGCCACCAGCAGAGATGGACAGTACAATGAGCAGTTCTTC. Its protein product is CATSRDGQYNEQFF.

V and J are TRBV29-1 and TRBJ2-1; 9 nucleotides match TRBD1. V lost 6 bases and J lost 0; bases outside the gene matches: 21. The CDR3 sequence is 20 residues long. The germline gives CDR1 SQVTM, CDR2 ANQGSEA. CDR3 sequence: CSVGSGRTGARWSSYNEQFF. In DNA form, the CDR3 reads TGCAGCGTGGGAAGCGGCCGGACAGGGGCTAGGTGGAGCTCCTACAATGAGCAGTTCTTC.

V gene TRBV29-1 combines with J gene TRBJ2-2, with TRBD2 matching 7 bases. Germline CDR1 and CDR2: SQVTM and ANQGSEA. Trimming removed 5 bases from V and 4 bases from J; junction bases left unmatched: 13. The CDR3 spans 16 residues. The CDR3 sequence is CSVPREGRVGTGELFF. The CDR3, as DNA: TGCAGCGTTCCAAGGGAGGGGAGGGTTGGCACCGGGGAGCTGTTTTTT.

The DNA of the CDR3 is TGTGCCAGCAGTGAACAAACGTTCAATCAGCCCCAGCATTTT. As protein: CASSEQTFNQPQHF. The chain is built from TRBV2 and TRBJ1-5; D gene ambiguous. The CDR3 runs to 14 residues. From germline, CDR1 is SNHLY and CDR2 FYNNEI. The germline V and J ends were trimmed by 2 bases and 3 bases, with 8 bases remaining between them.

The chain has TRBV30 and TRBJ2-5; TRBD1 matches at 7 bases. From germline, CDR1 is GTSNPN and CDR2 SVGIG (reference sequence). The CDR3 totals 15 residues. The V gene end was trimmed by 3 bases and the J gene end by 5 bases; junction bases not matched to a gene: 12. The CDR3 DNA reads as TGTGCCTGGAGAAAAGACAGGGCCCGGGTGGAGACCCAGTACTTC. Translating it yields CAWRKDRARVETQYF.